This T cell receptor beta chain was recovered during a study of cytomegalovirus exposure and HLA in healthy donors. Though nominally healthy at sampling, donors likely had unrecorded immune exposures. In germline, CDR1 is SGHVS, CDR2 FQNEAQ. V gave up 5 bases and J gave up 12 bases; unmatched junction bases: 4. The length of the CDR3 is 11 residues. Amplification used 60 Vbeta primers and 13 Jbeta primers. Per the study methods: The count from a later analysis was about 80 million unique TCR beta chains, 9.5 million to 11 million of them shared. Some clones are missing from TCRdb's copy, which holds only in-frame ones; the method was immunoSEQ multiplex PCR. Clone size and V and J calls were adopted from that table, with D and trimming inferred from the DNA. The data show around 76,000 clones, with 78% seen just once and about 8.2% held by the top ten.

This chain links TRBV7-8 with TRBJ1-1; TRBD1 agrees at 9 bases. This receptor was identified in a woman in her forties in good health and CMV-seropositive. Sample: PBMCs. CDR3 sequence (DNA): TGTGCCAGCAGCCGGGACAGGGTATCTTTCTTT. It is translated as CASSRDRVSFF.